This entry lists 17 T cell receptor beta chains sequenced from one sample in a study of T cell responses to AZD1222 COVID-19 vaccine. Repertoires were generated with immunoSEQ multiplex PCR, while TCRdb's copy carries only in-frame clones and drops some. The table lists 150,000 to 160,000 clones, 88% of them singletons. The specimen was peripheral blood, collected after recovery from COVID-19. The receptors come from an adult who had recovered from COVID-19.

The J gene is TRBJ2-3, the V gene TRBV9; perhaps TRBD2 as D (5 bases). Germline assignment: CDR1 SGDLS and CDR2 YYNGEE. V shed 0 bases and J shed 5 bases, with 13 bases lying between them. The CDR3 length is 15 residues. The CDR3 DNA is TGTGCCAGCAGCGTAGGCCTTGATGAGGGAGATACGCAGTATTTT. Protein product: CASSVGLDEGDTQYF.

This clone was observed a few times. The chain joins TRBV29-1 to TRBJ1-4; 7 nucleotides align to TRBD1. The CDR3 loop spans 15 amino acids. With V trimmed by 0 bases and J by 5 bases, 6 bases remained unmatched. Germline CDR1 and CDR2: SQVTM and ANQGSEA. The CDR3 loop reads CSVEDRAGGNEKLFF. Here the CDR3 DNA reads TGCAGCGTTGAAGATCGGGCAGGGGGAAATGAAAAACTGTTTTTT.

The chain couples TRBV7-6 to TRBJ1-5, with 7 bases fitting TRBD1. Germline-derived CDR1 and CDR2 are SGHVS and FNYEAQ. This CDR3 contains 13 residues. V trimming: 0 bases; J trimming: 16 bases; junction bases outside the gene matches: 9. DNA of the CDR3: TGTGCCAGCAGCTTAGCCCCGGGACAGTTTCCACATTTT. Its translation: CASSLAPGQFPHF.

A single count supports this clone. The J gene is TRBJ2-7, the V gene TRBV28; D perhaps matches TRBD1 (6 bases). The germline V gene encodes CDR1 MDHEN and CDR2 SYDVKM. This CDR3 has 12 amino acids. The V end was cut by 4 bases, the J end by 4 bases, with 8 bases between. In DNA form, the CDR3 reads TGTGCCAGCAGTTACAGGGTTTACGAGCAGTACTTC. It specifies CASSYRVYEQYF.

V and J are TRBV9 and TRBJ1-1, with 9 bases that match TRBD1. CDR3 length: 14 amino acids. Germline values: CDR1 SGDLS, CDR2 YYNGEE. Trimming at V came to 0 bases and at J to 4 bases, leaving 1 base not matched to a gene. As DNA, the CDR3 is TGTGCCAGCAGCGTAGACAGGGGGCTCACTGAAGCTTTCTTT. Residues: CASSVDRGLTEAFF.

V and J are TRBV12-3 or TRBV12-4 and TRBJ2-7; 9 nucleotides match TRBD1. The CDR3 length is 12 residues. J gave up 2 bases and V 9 bases, and 2 bases lay outside the gene matches. The CDR3 reads CASGQGPYEQYF. In nucleotides, the CDR3 is TGTGCCAGTGGACAGGGGCCCTACGAGCAGTACTTC.

The rearrangement uses TRBV14 and TRBJ1-1, with D perhaps matching TRBD1 (6 bases). Trimming took off 3 bases at V and 3 bases at J, with 11 bases between the two ends. The CDR3 covers 14 residues. In germline, CDR1 is SGHDN, CDR2 FVKESK. The CDR3 nucleotides read TGTGCCAGCAGCCACCGACAGGTGGACACTGAAGCTTTCTTT. Protein: CASSHRQVDTEAFF.

The sample holds one count of this clone. The chain combines TRBV6-1 with TRBJ2-1; perhaps TRBD2 as D (5 bases). This CDR3 comprises 12 residues. V was trimmed by 1 base and J by 14 bases, leaving 12 bases between them. Germline-derived CDR1 and CDR2 are MNHNS and SASEGT. The CDR3 DNA follows: TGTGCCAGCAGTGAAGGACATGCGAGGGAGTTCTTC. This gives the protein CASSEGHAREFF.

The chain uses TRBV5-1 and TRBJ2-7, with D possibly being TRBD1 (6 bases). This CDR3 has 15 residues. Germline V lookup: CDR1 SGHRS, CDR2 YFSETQ. Trimming left V 0 bases short and J 2 bases short, with 12 bases between. The CDR3 DNA sequence: TGCGCCAGCAGCTTGGGCGGACAGTCAGCCTACGAGCAGTACTTC. This translates into CASSLGGQSAYEQYF.

The chain uses TRBV9 and TRBJ1-5, with TRBD1 as a possible D gene (5 bases). The CDR3 runs 15 residues. Trimming pared 3 bases from V and 0 bases from J, leaving 10 bases between. Germline values: CDR1 SGDLS, CDR2 YYNGEE. In DNA form, the CDR3 reads TGTGCCAGCAGCGCTAGGGGTGATAGCAATCAGCCCCAGCATTTT. It codes for CASSARGDSNQPQHF.

The chain is built from TRBV28 and TRBJ1-1, with D perhaps TRBD1 (5 bases). The CDR3 is 14 amino acids. V lost 3 bases to trimming and J lost 10 bases, with 18 bases between them. CDR1 is MDHEN and CDR2 is SYDVKM in the germline V gene. The CDR3 DNA follows: TGTGCCAGCAGTTTTCAGGGCAGCTTTAGCAGAGCTTTCTTT. It translates to CASSFQGSFSRAFF.

The chain employs TRBV6-1 and TRBJ2-7, with TRBD1 matching 12 bases. Germline V lookup: CDR1 MNHNS, CDR2 SASEGT. The CDR3 runs to 15 residues. V gave up 1 base and J gave up 8 bases; unmatched junction bases: 6. The chain's CDR3 is CASSEGRDRGLKQYF. The CDR3, as DNA: TGTGCCAGCAGTGAAGGCCGGGACAGGGGGCTCAAGCAGTACTTC.

The chain recombines TRBV18 with TRBJ2-7, with 12 bases identical to TRBD1. J gave up 2 bases and V 1 base, and 6 bases lay outside the gene matches. The CDR3 runs to 17 residues. Germline CDR1 KGHSH, CDR2 LQKENI. The CDR3 sequence: CASSPLPGQGAPYEQYF. As DNA, the CDR3 is TGTGCCAGCTCACCACTGCCGGGACAGGGGGCCCCCTACGAGCAGTACTTC.

This clone was seen more than once but under ten times. The rearrangement uses TRBV6-4 and TRBJ2-1; 11 positions match TRBD2. Trimming at V came to 8 bases and at J to 8 bases, leaving 11 bases not matched to a gene. CDR3 length: 15 residues. Per the germline V gene, CDR1 is MRHNA and CDR2 is SNTAGT. The CDR3 sequence: CASGLAGGEFDEQFF. CDR3 bases: TGTGCCAGCGGCCTAGCGGGGGGTGAATTCGATGAGCAGTTCTTC.

The rearrangement uses TRBV3-1 (or the pseudogene TRBV3-2) and TRBJ1-2; no definite D call. The germline V gene encodes CDR1 LGHDT and CDR2 YNNKEL (reference sequence). The CDR3 spans 16 residues. The germline V and J ends were trimmed by 1 base and 7 bases, with 19 bases remaining between them. As DNA, the CDR3 is TGTGCCAGCAGCCAAGTGAGGGTGCCTCACCTAGGTGGCTACACCTTC. It is translated as CASSQVRVPHLGGYTF.

The chain employs TRBV7-2 and TRBJ1-2; a possible D gene is TRBD1 (6 bases). The CDR3 covers 16 residues. Trimming took 3 bases from V and 1 from J, leaving 15 bases between them. From germline, CDR1 is SGHTA and CDR2 FQGNSA. The CDR3 spells CASSFRLRGYNYGYTF. The CDR3 region has the DNA TGTGCCAGCAGCTTCCGACTCAGGGGTTATAACTATGGCTACACCTTC.

CDR3 in amino acids: CARQGNTEAFF. The DNA for the CDR3 is TGTGCCAGACAGGGGAACACTGAAGCTTTCTTT. V and J are TRBV6-5 and TRBJ1-1; possibly TRBD1 for D (6 bases). CDR1 MNHEY and CDR2 SVGAGI come from the germline V gene. The CDR3 has 11 residues. The V gene lost 9 bases and the J gene lost 1 base, with 6 bases spanning the gap.